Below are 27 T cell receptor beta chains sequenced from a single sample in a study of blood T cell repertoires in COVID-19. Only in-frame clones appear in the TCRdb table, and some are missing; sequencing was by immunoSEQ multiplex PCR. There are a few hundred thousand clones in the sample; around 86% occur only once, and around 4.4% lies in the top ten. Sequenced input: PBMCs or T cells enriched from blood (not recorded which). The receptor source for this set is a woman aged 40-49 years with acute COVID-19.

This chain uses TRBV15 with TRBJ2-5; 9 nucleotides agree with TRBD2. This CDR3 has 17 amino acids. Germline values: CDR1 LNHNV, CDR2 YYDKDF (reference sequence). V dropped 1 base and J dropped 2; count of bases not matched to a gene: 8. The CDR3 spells CATSRGKSAGGQETQYF. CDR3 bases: TGTGCCACCAGCAGAGGGAAATCGGCGGGAGGGCAAGAGACCCAGTACTTC. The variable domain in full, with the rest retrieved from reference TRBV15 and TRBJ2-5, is DAMVIQNPRYQVTQFGKPVTLSCSQTLNHNVMYWYQQKSSQAPKLLFHYYDKDFNNEADTPDNFQSRRPNTSFCFLDIRSPGLGDTAMYLCATSRGKSAGGQETQYFGPGTRLLVL.

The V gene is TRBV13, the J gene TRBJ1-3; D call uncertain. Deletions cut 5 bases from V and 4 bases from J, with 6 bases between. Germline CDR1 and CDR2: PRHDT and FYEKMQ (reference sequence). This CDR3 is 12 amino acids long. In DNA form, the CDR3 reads TGTGCCAGCAGCCATACAGGAAACACCATATATTTT. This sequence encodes CASSHTGNTIYF.

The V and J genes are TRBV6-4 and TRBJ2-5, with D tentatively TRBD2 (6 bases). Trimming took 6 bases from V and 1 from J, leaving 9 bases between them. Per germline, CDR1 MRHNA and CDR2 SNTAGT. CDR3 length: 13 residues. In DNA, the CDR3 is TGTGCCAGCAGCCGGGAGTTCCAAGAGACCCAGTACTTC. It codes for CASSREFQETQYF.

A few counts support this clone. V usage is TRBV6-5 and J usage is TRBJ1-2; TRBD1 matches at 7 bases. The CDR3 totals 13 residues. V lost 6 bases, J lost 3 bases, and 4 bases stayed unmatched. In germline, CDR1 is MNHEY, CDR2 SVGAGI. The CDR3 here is CASSLQGYYGYTF. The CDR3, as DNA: TGTGCCAGCAGCTTACAGGGGTACTATGGCTACACCTTC.

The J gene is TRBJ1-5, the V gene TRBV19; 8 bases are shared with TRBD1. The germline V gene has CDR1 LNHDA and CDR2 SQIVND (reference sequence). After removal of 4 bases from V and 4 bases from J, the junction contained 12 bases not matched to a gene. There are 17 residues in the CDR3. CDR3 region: CASSTNSQGAKNQPQHF. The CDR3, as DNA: TGTGCCAGTAGTACGAATTCGCAGGGGGCAAAGAATCAGCCCCAGCATTTT.

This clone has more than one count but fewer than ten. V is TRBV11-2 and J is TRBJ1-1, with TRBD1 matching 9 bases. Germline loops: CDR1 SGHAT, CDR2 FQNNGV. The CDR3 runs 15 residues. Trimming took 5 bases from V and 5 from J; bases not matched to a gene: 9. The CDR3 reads CASSNRTGAGTEAFF. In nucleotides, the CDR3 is TGTGCCAGCAGCAATAGGACAGGGGCGGGGACTGAAGCTTTCTTT.

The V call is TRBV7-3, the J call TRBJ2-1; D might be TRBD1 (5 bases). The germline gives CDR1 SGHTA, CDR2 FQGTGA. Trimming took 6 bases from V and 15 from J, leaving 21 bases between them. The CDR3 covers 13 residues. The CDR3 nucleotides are TGTGCCAGCAGTCAGAATAAAGGGGAAGTCCCGTTCTTC. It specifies CASSQNKGEVPFF.

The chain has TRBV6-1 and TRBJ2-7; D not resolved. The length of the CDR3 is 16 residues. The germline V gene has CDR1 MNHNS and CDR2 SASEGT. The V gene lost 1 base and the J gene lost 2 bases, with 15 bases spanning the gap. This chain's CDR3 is CASSEDGQVLTYEQYF. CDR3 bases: TGTGCCAGCAGTGAAGATGGCCAGGTGTTAACCTACGAGCAGTACTTC.

The CDR3 loop is CASSFPRAHGQETQYF. The CDR3 DNA reads as TGTGCCAGCAGCTTCCCCAGGGCGCACGGGCAAGAGACCCAGTACTTC. The chain has TRBV5-6 and TRBJ2-5, with D perhaps matching TRBD1 (5 bases). Trimming shortened V by 2 bases and J by 2 bases, and 16 bases separated the two germline ends. Looked up from germline, CDR1 is SGHDT and CDR2 is YYEEEE. CDR3 length: 16 residues. The full variable domain, completed using reference TRBV5-6 and TRBJ2-5, is DAGVTQSPTHLIKTRGQQVTLRCSPKSGHDTVSWYQQALGQGPQFIFQYYEEEERQRGNFPDRFSGHQFPNYSSELNVNALLLGDSALYLCASSFPRAHGQETQYFGPGTRLLVL.

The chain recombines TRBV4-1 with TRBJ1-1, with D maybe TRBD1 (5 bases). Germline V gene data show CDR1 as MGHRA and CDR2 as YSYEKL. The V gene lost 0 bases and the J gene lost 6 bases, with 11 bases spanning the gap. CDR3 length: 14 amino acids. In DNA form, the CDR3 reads TGCGCCAGCAGCCAAGATCAACAGGACCCTGAAGCTTTCTTT. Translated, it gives CASSQDQQDPEAFF.

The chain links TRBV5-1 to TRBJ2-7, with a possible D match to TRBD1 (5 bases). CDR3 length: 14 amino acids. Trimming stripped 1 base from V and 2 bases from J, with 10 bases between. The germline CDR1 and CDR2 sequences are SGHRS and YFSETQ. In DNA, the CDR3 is TGCGCCAGCAGCTTGAATGGACAAGCCTACGAGCAGTACTTC. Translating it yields CASSLNGQAYEQYF.

The CDR3 DNA sequence: TGCGCCAGCAGCGAGGGGGGGAGCGGTGAAAAACTGTTTTTT. Translating gives CASSEGGSGEKLFF. The chain employs TRBV5-1 and TRBJ1-4, with D possibly being TRBD1 (6 bases). The germline gives CDR1 SGHRS, CDR2 YFSETQ. The V end was cut by 4 bases, the J end by 7 bases, with 14 bases between. The CDR3 extends over 14 amino acids.

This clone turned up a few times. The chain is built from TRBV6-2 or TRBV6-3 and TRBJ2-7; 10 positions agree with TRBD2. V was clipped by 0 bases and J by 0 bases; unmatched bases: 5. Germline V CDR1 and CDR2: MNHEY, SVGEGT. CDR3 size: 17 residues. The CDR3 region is CASSYSISGRYSYEQYF. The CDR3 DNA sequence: TGTGCCAGCAGTTACTCGATTAGCGGGAGGTACTCCTACGAGCAGTACTTC.

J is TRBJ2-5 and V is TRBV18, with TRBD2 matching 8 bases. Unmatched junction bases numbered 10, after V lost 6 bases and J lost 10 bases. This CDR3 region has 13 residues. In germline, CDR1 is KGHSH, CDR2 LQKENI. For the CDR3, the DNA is TGTGCCAGCTCCCCCTCGGGGGGGGCGGGCCAGTACTTC. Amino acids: CASSPSGGAGQYF.

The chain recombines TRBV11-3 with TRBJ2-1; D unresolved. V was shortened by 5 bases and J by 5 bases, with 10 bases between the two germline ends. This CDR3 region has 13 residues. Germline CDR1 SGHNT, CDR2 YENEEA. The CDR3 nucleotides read TGTGCCAGCAGCCCAAATCAGAACAATGAGCAGTTCTTC. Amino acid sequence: CASSPNQNNEQFF. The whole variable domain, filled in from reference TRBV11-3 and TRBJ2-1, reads EAGVVQSPRYKIIEKKQPVAFWCNPISGHNTLYWYLQNLGQGPELLIRYENEEAVDDSQLPKDRFSAERLKGVDSTLKIQPAELGDSAVYLCASSPNQNNEQFFGPGTRLTVL.

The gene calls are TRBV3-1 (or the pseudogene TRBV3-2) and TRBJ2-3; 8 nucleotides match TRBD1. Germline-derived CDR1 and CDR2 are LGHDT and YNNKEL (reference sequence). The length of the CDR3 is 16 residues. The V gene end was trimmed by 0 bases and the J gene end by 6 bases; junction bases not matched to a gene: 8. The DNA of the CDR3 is TGTGCCAGCAGCCAAGATTCCCGACAGGGGTCCGATACGCAGTATTTT. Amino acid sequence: CASSQDSRQGSDTQYF.

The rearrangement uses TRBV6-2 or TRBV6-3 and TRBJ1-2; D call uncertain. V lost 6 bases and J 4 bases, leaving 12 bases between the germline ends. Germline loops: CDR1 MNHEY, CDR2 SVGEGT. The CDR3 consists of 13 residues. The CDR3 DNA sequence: TGTGCCAGCAGCTCCCAGGACTTCTATGGCTACACCTTC. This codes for CASSSQDFYGYTF.

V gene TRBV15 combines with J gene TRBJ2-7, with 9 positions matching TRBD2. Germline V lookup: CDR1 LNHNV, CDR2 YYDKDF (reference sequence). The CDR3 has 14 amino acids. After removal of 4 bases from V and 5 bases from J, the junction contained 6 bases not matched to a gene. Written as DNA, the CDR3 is TGTGCCACCAGCAAACGACTAGCGGATAACGAGCAGTACTTC. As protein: CATSKRLADNEQYF. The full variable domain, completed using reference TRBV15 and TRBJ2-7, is DAMVIQNPRYQVTQFGKPVTLSCSQTLNHNVMYWYQQKSSQAPKLLFHYYDKDFNNEADTPDNFQSRRPNTSFCFLDIRSPGLGDTAMYLCATSKRLADNEQYFGPGTRLTVT.

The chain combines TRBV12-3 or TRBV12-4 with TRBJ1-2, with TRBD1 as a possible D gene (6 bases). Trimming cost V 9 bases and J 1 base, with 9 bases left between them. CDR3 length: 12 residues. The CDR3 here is CASKGGNYGYTF. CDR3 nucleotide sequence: TGTGCCAGTAAAGGGGGTAACTATGGCTACACCTTC.

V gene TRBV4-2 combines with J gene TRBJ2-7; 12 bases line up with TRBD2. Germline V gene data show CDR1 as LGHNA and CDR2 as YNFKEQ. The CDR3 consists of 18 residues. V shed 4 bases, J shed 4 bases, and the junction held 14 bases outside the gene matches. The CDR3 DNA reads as TGTGCCAGCAGCCTCGGGGGGGGTCTAGCGGGAGGGCTGTACGAGCAGTACTTC. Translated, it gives CASSLGGGLAGGLYEQYF.

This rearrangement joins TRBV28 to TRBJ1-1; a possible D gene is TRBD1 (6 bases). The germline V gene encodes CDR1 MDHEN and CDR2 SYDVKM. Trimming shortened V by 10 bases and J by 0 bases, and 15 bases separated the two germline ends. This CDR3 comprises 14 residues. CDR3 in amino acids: CATRGGGLNTEAFF. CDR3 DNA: TGTGCCACTCGAGGGGGGGGCTTGAACACTGAAGCTTTCTTT.

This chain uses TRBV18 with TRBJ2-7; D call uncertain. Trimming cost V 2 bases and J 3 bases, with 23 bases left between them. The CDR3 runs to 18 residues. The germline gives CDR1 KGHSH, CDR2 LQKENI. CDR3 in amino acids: CASSPSTAEATFGYEQYF. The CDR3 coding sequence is TGTGCCAGCTCACCATCCACTGCGGAAGCGACCTTCGGCTACGAGCAGTACTTC.

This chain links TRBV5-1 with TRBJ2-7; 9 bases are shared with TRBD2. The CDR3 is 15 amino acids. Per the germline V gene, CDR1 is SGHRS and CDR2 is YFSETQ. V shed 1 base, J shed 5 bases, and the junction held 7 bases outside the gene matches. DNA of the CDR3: TGCGCCAGCAGCTTGCAGGCTAGCGGGAACCACGAGCAGTACTTC. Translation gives CASSLQASGNHEQYF. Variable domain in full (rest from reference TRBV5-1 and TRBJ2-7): KAGVTQTPRYLIKTRGQQVTLSCSPISGHRSVSWYQQTPGQGLQFLFEYFSETQRNKGNFPGRFSGRQFSNSRSEMNVSTLELGDSALYLCASSLQASGNHEQYFGPGTRLTVT.

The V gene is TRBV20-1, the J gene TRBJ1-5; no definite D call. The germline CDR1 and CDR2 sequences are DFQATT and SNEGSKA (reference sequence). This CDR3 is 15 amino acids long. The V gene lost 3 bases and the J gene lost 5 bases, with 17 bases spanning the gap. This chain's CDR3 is CSASLGAGSYQPQHF. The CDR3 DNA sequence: TGCAGTGCTAGTTTGGGAGCGGGGAGTTATCAGCCCCAGCATTTT.

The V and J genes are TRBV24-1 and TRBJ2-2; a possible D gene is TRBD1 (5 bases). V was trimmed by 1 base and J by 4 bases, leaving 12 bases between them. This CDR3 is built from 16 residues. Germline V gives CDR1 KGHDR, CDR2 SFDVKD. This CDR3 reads CATSDFSAGSTGELFF. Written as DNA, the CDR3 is TGTGCCACCAGTGATTTCTCGGCAGGGTCCACCGGGGAGCTGTTTTTT.

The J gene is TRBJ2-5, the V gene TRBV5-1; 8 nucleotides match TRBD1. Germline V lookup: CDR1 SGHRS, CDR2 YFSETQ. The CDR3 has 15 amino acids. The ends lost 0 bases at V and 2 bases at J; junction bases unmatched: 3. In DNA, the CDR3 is TGCGCCAGCAGCTTGGAGACAGGGGAGCAAGAGACCCAGTACTTC. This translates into CASSLETGEQETQYF.

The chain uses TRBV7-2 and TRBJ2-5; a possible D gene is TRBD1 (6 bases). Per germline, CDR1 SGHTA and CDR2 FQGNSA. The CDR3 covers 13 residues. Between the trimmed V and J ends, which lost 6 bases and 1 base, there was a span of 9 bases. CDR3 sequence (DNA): TGTGCCAGCAGGGGGGCGGGCCAAGAGACCCAGTACTTC. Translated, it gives CASRGAGQETQYF.